Listed below are T cell receptor beta chains from one sample, sequenced in a study of blood T cell repertoires in COVID-19. Method: immunoSEQ multiplex PCR; TCRdb's copy keeps in-frame clones and lacks some. The sample contains 120,000 to 150,000 clones, about four fifths of which appear only once. Sequencing used peripheral blood. These receptors were collected from a human donor in a cohort sampled during active COVID-19. The CDR3 runs from the conserved cysteine through the conserved F or W. A D gene is named only where the DNA matches it firmly. A clone size is listed for some rows: how often the clone was seen (once, few, many), or a class if it is expanded.

clone_size	d_call	j_call	v_call	cdr3_aa	cdr3_nt
.	TRBD2	TRBJ2-5	TRBV28	CASMGRGLAEETQYF	TGTGCCAGCATGGGGCGGGGACTAGCGGAAGAGACCCAGTACTTC
.	.	TRBJ2-5	TRBV7-9	CASSLGLGTQYF	TGTGCCAGCAGCTTAGGTCTCGGGACCCAGTACTTC
.	.	TRBJ2-1	TRBV21-1	CASSKTSHILQQGAVRSYNEQFF	TGTGCCAGCAGCAAGACCTCCCACATTTTGCAACAGGGGGCGGTCCGCTCCTACAATGAGCAGTTCTTC
.	TRBD2	TRBJ2-5	TRBV6-4	CASSQTSGEQETQYF	TGTGCCAGCAGCCAGACTAGCGGGGAACAAGAGACCCAGTACTTC
.	.	TRBJ2-2	TRBV19	CASNSLNTGELFF	TGTGCCAGTAATAGTCTCAACACCGGGGAGCTGTTTTTT
.	.	TRBJ2-7	TRBV7-2	CASSLVGGSPGEQYF	TGTGCCAGCAGCTTAGTCGGGGGTAGCCCCGGCGAGCAGTACTTC
.	.	TRBJ2-3	TRBV7-3	CASSKTGASTDTQYF	TGTGCCAGCAGCAAAACCGGAGCTAGCACAGATACGCAGTATTTT
.	.	TRBJ1-2	TRBV5-1	CASSFSWTGYGYTF	TGCGCCAGCAGCTTCTCTTGGACGGGGTACGGCTACACCTTC
.	.	TRBJ1-6	TRBV9	CASSVGTENSPLHF	TGTGCCAGCAGCGTAGGGACAGAGAATTCACCCCTCCACTTT
few	.	TRBJ1-6	TRBV19	CASVQGGNSPLHF	TGTGCCAGCGTACAGGGTGGAAATTCACCCCTCCACTTT
.	.	TRBJ1-1	TRBV9	CASSRTVTWGRYGTEAFF	TGTGCCAGCAGCAGGACAGTAACATGGGGACGGTACGGCACTGAAGCTTTCTTT
once	TRBD1	TRBJ1-6	TRBV10-1	CASSPGTGNPNSPLHF	TGCGCCAGCAGCCCCGGGACAGGCAACCCTAATTCACCCCTCCACTTT
.	.	TRBJ1-1	TRBV30	CAWSVNNGRPFF	TGTGCCTGGAGTGTAAATAATGGCAGGCCTTTCTTT
.	.	TRBJ1-6	TRBV2	CASKGQGREALHF	TGTGCCAGCAAAGGGCAGGGTCGGGAGGCCCTCCACTTT
.	.	TRBJ2-6	TRBV5-6	CASSLDDSGANVLTF	TGTGCCAGCAGCCTAGACGACTCTGGGGCCAACGTCCTGACTTTC
.	TRBD1	TRBJ1-2	TRBV19	CASTFRDRGPGYGYTF	TGTGCCAGTACTTTCCGGGACAGGGGGCCGGGCTATGGCTACACCTTC
.	TRBD1	TRBJ1-2	TRBV2	CASSEGQGSWGRGYTF	TGTGCCAGCAGTGAAGGACAGGGCAGCTGGGGAAGGGGCTACACCTTC
.	TRBD2	TRBJ2-3	TRBV5-1	CASSLGLAGLEDTQYF	TGCGCCAGCAGCTTAGGACTAGCGGGACTCGAGGATACGCAGTATTTT
.	TRBD2	TRBJ2-1	TRBV7-2	CASSTGTSFHEQFF	TGTGCCAGCAGCACCGGGACTAGCTTCCATGAGCAGTTCTTC
.	.	TRBJ2-1	TRBV5-1	CASSSSDPYNEQFF	TGCGCCAGCAGCTCTAGCGACCCCTACAATGAGCAGTTCTTC
.	.	TRBJ2-7	TRBV2	CASSLDRSYYEQYF	TGTGCCAGCAGCCTAGACAGGTCGTATTACGAGCAGTACTTC
.	TRBD2	TRBJ2-7	TRBV9	CASSVGGGTYEQYF	TGTGCCAGCAGCGTCGGCGGGGGGACCTACGAGCAGTACTTC
.	.	TRBJ2-7	TRBV5-4	CASSQGSYAESSYEQYF	TGTGCCAGCAGCCAGGGATCCTATGCGGAATCCTCCTACGAGCAGTACTTC
.	.	TRBJ2-3	TRBV7-3	CASSLVAGAFRTQYF	TGTGCCAGCAGCTTAGTGGCAGGGGCGTTCCGTACGCAGTATTTT
.	.	TRBJ2-5	TRBV27	CASSSGTGTFPPETQYF	TGTGCCAGCAGTTCCGGAACCGGGACTTTCCCCCCCGAGACCCAGTACTTC
.	TRBD1	TRBJ1-2	TRBV7-9	CASSVPGQGPNYGYTF	TGTGCCAGCAGCGTACCTGGACAGGGACCTAACTATGGCTACACCTTC
.	TRBD2	TRBJ2-3	TRBV6-5	CASSRTSVSTDTQYF	TGTGCCAGCAGTCGGACTAGCGTTAGCACAGATACGCAGTATTTT
.	.	TRBJ1-1	TRBV11-2	CASSLASGRRNTEAFF	TGTGCCAGCAGCTTAGCTTCGGGTCGGAGGAACACTGAAGCTTTCTTT
.	TRBD1	TRBJ1-1	TRBV30	CAWSFRDRVSRGHPPEAFF	TGTGCCTGGAGCTTCCGGGACAGGGTCTCAAGAGGTCACCCTCCTGAAGCTTTCTTT
.	.	TRBJ2-1	TRBV14	CASSPSKGAYNEQFF	TGTGCCAGCAGCCCTTCTAAGGGGGCCTACAATGAGCAGTTCTTC
once	.	TRBJ2-3	TRBV6-2/TRBV6-3	CASSYGTSLSVSQYF	TGTGCCAGCAGTTACGGAACTAGCCTCTCAGTATCGCAGTATTTT
.	TRBD2	TRBJ2-5	TRBV18	CASSPTGTSGPTQYF	TGTGCCAGCTCACCAACCGGGACTAGCGGTCCGACCCAGTACTTC
.	.	TRBJ2-7	TRBV21-1	CASILPPGATSYEQYF	TGTGCCAGCATTCTTCCCCCAGGGGCGACCTCCTACGAGCAGTACTTC
.	.	TRBJ1-5	TRBV9	CASSVGRGENQPQHF	TGTGCCAGCAGCGTAGGCAGAGGAGAGAATCAGCCCCAGCATTTT
.	TRBD1	TRBJ1-5	TRBV19	CASSGTGDQPQHF	TGTGCCAGTAGCGGGACAGGGGATCAGCCCCAGCATTTT
.	.	TRBJ2-3	TRBV18	CASSPPQGWTDTQYF	TGTGCCAGCTCACCACCGCAGGGGTGGACAGATACGCAGTATTTT
.	.	TRBJ1-2	TRBV9	CASSVVGVPNYGYTF	TGTGCCAGCAGCGTAGTTGGAGTCCCTAACTATGGCTACACCTTC
.	.	TRBJ1-1	TRBV18	CASSPGSGWNTEAFF	TGTGCCAGCTCACCAGGCTCAGGCTGGAACACTGAAGCTTTCTTT
.	.	TRBJ2-5	TRBV15	CATSRDSDVGTQYF	TGTGCCACCAGCCGGGACTCAGACGTTGGGACCCAGTACTTC
few	.	TRBJ1-5	TRBV18	CASSPSAVLRNQPQHF	.
.	.	TRBJ1-3	TRBV12-5	CASGGQGWKGNTIYF	TGTGCTAGTGGTGGCCAGGGTTGGAAAGGAAACACCATATATTTT
.	TRBD2	TRBJ2-3	TRBV6-2/TRBV6-3	CASSYSRTSGGSLTDTQYF	TGTGCCAGCAGTTACTCGAGGACTAGCGGGGGGAGCCTCACAGATACGCAGTATTTT
once	TRBD2	TRBJ2-2	TRBV13	CASSLRLARKTGELFF	TGTGCCAGCAGCCTTAGACTAGCCAGAAAGACCGGGGAGCTGTTTTTT
.	TRBD2	TRBJ2-7	TRBV6-5	CASKPGTRGSEQYF	TGTGCCAGCAAACCCGGGACTAGGGGCTCCGAGCAGTACTTC
.	.	TRBJ1-1	TRBV11-2	CASSLKRGTEAFF	TGTGCCAGCAGCTTAAAACGGGGCACTGAAGCTTTCTTT
.	TRBD2	TRBJ2-1	TRBV9	CASSALGLAGEREQFF	TGTGCCAGCAGCGCCCTCGGACTAGCGGGGGAGCGAGAGCAGTTCTTC
.	.	TRBJ1-2	TRBV7-2	CASSLGEGNGYTF	TGTGCCAGCAGCTTGGGGGAGGGGAATGGCTACACCTTC
.	TRBD1	TRBJ2-5	TRBV3-1/TRBV3-2	CASSLQGTETQYF	TGTGCCAGTAGTCTACAGGGGACGGAGACCCAGTACTTC
.	.	TRBJ2-7	TRBV6-5	CASSSSGGYTVEQYF	TGTGCCAGCAGTTCAAGTGGGGGGTATACGGTCGAGCAGTACTTC
.	TRBD2	TRBJ2-3	TRBV19	CASSLAAQTDTQYF	TGTGCCAGTTCGCTAGCGGCCCAGACAGATACGCAGTATTTT
once	.	TRBJ1-1	TRBV5-1	CASSREVNTEAFF	TGCGCCAGCAGCCGGGAGGTGAACACTGAAGCTTTCTTT